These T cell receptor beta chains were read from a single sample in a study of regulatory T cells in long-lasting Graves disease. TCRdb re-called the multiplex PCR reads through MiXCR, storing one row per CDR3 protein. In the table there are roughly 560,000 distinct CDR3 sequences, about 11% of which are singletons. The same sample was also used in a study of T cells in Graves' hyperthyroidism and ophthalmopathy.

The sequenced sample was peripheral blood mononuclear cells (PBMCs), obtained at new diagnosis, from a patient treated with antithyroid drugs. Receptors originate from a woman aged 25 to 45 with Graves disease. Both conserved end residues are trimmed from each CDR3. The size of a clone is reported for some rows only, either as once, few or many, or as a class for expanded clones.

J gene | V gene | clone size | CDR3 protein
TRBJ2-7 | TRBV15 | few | ATSREGASTEQY
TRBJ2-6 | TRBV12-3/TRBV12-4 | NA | ASSPLTGGGSGANVLT
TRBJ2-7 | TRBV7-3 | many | ASSSTSGREQY
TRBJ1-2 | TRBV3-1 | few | ASSQGGGRNNYGYT
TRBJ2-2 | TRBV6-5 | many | ASKLRTGATGELF
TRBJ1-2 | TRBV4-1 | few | ASSQDMGGAVSWGYGYT
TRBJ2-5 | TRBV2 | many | ASSPNGTPEETQY
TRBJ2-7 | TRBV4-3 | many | ASSQGGWDSEQY
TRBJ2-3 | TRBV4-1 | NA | ASSQAGTSGIPLTSTDTQY
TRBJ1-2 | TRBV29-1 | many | SVEDWRGHYGYT
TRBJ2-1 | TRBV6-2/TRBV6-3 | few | ASRRNRDSTYNEQF
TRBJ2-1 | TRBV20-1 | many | SPTSGAYNEQF
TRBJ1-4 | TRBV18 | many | ASSPTGTENNEKLF
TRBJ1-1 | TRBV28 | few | ASSSPRSEGAF
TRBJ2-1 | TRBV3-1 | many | ASSHPPSVYEQF
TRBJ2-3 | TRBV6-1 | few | ASSEGTGITDTQY
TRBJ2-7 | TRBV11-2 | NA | ASSLFPPDRDEQY
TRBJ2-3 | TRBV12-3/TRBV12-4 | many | ASSLAGVTSGYTDTQY
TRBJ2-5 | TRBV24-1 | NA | ATSAAGPETQY
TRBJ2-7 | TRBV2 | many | ANRYEQY
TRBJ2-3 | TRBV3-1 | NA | ASSTESLARIADTQY
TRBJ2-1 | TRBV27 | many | ASSPLASGSDEQF
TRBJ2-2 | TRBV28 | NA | ASSPGDSETHYTGELF
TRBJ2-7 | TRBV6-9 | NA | ASSYMASGTEQY
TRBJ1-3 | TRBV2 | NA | ASRTDGGSTIH
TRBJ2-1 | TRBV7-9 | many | ASSPLAEPYNEQF
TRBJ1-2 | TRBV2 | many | ASSGDYGYT
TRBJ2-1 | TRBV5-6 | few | ASSPKFGEGAYNEQF
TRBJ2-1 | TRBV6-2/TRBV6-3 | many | ASSAPTTGDSRVWYPYNEQF
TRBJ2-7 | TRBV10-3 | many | AISEERGYEQY
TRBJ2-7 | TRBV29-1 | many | SVKIPGLLGRQY
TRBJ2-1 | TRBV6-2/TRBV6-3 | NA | ASSYPGSGWGHNEQF
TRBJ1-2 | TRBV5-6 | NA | ASSLRAGYGYT
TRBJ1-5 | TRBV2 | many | ASRTTGSPNEPQH
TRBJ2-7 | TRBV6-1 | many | ASAFYYEQY
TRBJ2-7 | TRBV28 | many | ASTHPPYEQY
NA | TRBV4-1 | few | ASSRQTGHTTYEQY
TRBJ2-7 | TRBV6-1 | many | ASSKTGTSSYEQY
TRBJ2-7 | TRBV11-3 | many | ASSPRQVSSYEQY
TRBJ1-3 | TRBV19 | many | ASTLVPSGNTIY
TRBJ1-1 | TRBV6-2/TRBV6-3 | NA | VSSYTPNTEAF
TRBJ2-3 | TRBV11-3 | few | ASSLLFLAGGPRFTDTQY
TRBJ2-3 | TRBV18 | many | ASSPEASGRNRQY
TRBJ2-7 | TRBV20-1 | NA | SAWTGGEQY
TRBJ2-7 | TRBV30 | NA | AWNEGLAYEQY